Detailed here is one TCR beta chain. Individuals with alopecia areata gave both lesional scalp punch biopsies and peripheral blood for collection. Cell sorting was applied to PBMCs, and CD4+ and CD8+ T cells were collected. The data are from a study of CD8+ T cells in alopecia areata. Following extraction, RNA underwent reverse transcription to cDNA, which served as the sequencing template. Produced via immunoSEQ multiplex PCR; TCRdb's table is partial and in-frame only. The table shows hundreds of thousands of clones, with about 68% occurring only once. The TCR sequence derives from a human donor with alopecia areata. The input for sequencing was CD4+ T cells sorted from blood, taken at week 0.

The CDR3 DNA is TGCAGCGTTGGGGGGTTGGGCGAGCAGTACTTC. As protein: CSVGGLGEQYF. The chain links TRBV29-1 to TRBJ2-7, with D perhaps being TRBD1 or TRBD2 (5 bases each). The length of the CDR3 is 11 residues. Germline V gene lookup returns CDR1 SQVTM and CDR2 ANQGSEA. V lost 4 bases, J lost 6 bases, and 10 bases lay in between.